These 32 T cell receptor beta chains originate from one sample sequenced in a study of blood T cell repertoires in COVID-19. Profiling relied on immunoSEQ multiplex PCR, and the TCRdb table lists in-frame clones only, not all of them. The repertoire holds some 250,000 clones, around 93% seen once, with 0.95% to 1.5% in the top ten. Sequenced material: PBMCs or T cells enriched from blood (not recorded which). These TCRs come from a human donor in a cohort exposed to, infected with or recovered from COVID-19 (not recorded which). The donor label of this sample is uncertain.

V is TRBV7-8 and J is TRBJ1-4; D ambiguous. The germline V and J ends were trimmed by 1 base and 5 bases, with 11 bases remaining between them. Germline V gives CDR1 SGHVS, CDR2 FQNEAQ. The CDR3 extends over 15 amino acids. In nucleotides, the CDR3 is TGTGCCAGCAGCTTAGGTCAGGACTTCAATGAAAAACTGTTTTTT. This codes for CASSLGQDFNEKLFF. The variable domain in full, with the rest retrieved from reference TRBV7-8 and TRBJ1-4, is GAGVSQSPRYKVAKRGQDVALRCDPISGHVSLFWYQQALGQGPEFLTYFQNEAQLDKSGLPSDRFFAERPEGSVSTLKIQRTQQEDSAVYLCASSLGQDFNEKLFFGSGTQLSVL.

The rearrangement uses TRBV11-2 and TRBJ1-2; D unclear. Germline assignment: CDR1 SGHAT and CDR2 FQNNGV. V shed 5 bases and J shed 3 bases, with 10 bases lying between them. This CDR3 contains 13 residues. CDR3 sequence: CASSPGSHYGYTF. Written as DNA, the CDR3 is TGTGCCAGCAGCCCCGGGTCCCACTATGGCTACACCTTC.

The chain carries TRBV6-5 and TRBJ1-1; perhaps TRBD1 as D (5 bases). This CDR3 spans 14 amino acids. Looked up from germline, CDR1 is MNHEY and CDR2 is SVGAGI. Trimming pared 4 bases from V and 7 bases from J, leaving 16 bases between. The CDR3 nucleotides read TGTGCCAGCAGTTCGGTTCTAAGGGGTGATGAAGCTTTCTTT. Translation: CASSSVLRGDEAFF.

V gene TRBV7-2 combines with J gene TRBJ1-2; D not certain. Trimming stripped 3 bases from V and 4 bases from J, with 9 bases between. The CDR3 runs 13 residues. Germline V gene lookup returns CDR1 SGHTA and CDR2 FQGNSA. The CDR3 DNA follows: TGTGCCAGCAGCTTCAAGCCGGGCTATGGCTACACCTTC. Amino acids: CASSFKPGYGYTF.

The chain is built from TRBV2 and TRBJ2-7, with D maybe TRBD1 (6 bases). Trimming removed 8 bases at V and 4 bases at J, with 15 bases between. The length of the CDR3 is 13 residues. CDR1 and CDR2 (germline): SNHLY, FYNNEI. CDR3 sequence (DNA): TGTGCCAGCTACAGGGTAGGAAGGTACGAGCAGTACTTC. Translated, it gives CASYRVGRYEQYF.

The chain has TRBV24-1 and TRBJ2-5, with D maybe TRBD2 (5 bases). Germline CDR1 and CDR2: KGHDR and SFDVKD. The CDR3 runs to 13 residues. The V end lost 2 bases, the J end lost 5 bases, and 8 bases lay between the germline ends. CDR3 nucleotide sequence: TGTGCCACCAGTGATTCCGGGATCGAGACCCAGTACTTC. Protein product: CATSDSGIETQYF.

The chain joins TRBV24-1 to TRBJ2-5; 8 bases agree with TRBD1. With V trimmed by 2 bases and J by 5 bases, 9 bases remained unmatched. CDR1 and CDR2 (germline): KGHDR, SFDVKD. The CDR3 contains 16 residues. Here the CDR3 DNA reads TGTGCCACCAGTGATTCAGGCAGGGGGCGTGAGGAGACCCAGTACTTC. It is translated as CATSDSGRGREETQYF.

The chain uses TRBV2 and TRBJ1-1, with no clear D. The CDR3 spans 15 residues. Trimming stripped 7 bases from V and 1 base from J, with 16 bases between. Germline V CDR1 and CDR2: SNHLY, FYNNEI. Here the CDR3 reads CASTDLRERNTEAFF. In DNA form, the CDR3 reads TGTGCCAGCACTGATCTACGGGAAAGGAACACTGAAGCTTTCTTT.

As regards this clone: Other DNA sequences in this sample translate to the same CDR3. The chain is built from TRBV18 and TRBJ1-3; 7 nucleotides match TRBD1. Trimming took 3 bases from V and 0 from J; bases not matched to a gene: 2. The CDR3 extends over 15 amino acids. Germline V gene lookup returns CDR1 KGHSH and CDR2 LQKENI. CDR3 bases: TGTGCCAGCTCACCGGGGACAGCCTCTGGAAACACCATATATTTT. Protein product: CASSPGTASGNTIYF.

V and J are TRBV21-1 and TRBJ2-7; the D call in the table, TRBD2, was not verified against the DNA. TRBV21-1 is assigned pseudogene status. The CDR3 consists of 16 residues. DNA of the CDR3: TGTGCCAGCAGCACATCTACCGGGACTTCAGGAGACGAGCAGTACTTC. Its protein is CASSTSTGTSGDEQYF.

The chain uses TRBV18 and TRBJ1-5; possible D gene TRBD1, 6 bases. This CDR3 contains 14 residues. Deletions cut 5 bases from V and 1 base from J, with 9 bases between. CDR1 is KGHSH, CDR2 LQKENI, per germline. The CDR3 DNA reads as TGTGCCAGCTCAGGGGACACGAGCAATCAGCCCCAGCATTTT. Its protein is CASSGDTSNQPQHF.

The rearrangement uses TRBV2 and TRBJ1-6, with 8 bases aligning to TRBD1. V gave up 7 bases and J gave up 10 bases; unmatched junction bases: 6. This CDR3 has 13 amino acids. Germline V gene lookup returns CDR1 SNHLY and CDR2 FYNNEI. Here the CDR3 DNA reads TGTGCCAGCAAAGGACAGGGCGAGTCACCCCTCCACTTT. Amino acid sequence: CASKGQGESPLHF.

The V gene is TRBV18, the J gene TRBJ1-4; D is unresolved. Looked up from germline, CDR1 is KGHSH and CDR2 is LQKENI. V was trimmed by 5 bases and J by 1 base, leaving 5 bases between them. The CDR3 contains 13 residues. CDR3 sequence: CASSGRTNEKLFF. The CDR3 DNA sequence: TGTGCCAGCTCAGGGCGAACTAATGAAAAACTGTTTTTT.

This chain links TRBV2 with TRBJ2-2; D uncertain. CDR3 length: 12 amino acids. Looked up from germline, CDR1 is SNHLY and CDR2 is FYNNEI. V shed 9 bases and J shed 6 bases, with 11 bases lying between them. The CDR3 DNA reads TGTGCCAGTTCCTCCCCCCCCGGGGAGCTGTTTTTT. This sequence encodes CASSSPPGELFF.

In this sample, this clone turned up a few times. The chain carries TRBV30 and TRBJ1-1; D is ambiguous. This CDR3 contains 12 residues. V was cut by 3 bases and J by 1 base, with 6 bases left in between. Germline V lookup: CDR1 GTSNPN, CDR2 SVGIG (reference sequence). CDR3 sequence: CAWSTANTEAFF. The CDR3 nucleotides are TGTGCCTGGAGCACAGCGAACACTGAAGCTTTCTTT.

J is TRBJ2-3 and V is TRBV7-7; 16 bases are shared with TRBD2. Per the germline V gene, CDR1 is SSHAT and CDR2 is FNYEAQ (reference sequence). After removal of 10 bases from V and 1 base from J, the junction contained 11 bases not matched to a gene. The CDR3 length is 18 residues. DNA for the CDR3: TGTGCCATCACACCGGGACTAGCGGGGGGGCTGGGCACAGATACGCAGTATTTT. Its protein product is CAITPGLAGGLGTDTQYF.

The CDR3 protein is CASSYSRVGITEAFF. The CDR3 nucleotides read TGTGCCAGCAGTTACTCGAGGGTTGGTATCACTGAAGCTTTCTTT. The chain links TRBV6-5 to TRBJ1-1; D is uncertain. V lost 0 bases and J 4 bases, leaving 12 bases between the germline ends. Germline V gene data show CDR1 as MNHEY and CDR2 as SVGAGI. The length of the CDR3 is 15 residues.

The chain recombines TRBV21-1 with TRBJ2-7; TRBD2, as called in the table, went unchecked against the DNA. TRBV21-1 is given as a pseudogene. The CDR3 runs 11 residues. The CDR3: CATTGVYEQYF. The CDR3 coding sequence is TGTGCCACCACCGGGGTCTACGAGCAGTACTTC.

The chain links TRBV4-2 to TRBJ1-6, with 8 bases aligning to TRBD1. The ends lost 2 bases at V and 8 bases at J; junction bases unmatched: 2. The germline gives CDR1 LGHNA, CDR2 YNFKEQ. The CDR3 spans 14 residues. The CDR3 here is CASSQKDRDSPLHF. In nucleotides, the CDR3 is TGTGCCAGCAGCCAAAAGGACAGGGATTCACCCCTCCACTTT.

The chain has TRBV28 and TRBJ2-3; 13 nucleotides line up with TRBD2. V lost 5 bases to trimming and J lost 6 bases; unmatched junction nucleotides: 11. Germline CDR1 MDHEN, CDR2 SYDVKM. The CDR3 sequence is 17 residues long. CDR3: CASSTSLAGGPGDTQYF. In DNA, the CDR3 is TGTGCCAGCAGTACCTCACTAGCGGGGGGGCCGGGGGATACGCAGTATTTT.

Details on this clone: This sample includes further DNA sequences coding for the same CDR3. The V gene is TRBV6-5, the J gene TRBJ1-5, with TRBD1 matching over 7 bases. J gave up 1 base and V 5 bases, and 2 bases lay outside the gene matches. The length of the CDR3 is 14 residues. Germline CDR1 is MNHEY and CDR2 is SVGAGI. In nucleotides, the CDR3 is TGTGCCAGCAGTCGGGACAGAAGCAATCAGCCCCAGCATTTT. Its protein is CASSRDRSNQPQHF.

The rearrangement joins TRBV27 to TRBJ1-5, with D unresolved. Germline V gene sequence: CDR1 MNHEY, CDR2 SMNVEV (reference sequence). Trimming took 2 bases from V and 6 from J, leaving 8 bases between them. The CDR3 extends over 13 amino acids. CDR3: CASSLTGFQPQHF. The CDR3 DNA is TGTGCCAGCAGTTTAACGGGTTTTCAGCCCCAGCATTTT.

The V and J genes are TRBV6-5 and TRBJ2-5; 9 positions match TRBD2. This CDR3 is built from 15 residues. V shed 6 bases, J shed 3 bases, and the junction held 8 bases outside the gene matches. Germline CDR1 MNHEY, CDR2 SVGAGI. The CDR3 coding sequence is TGTGCCAGCAGCAGAGCGGGGGGTGGGGAAGAGACCCAGTACTTC. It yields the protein CASSRAGGGEETQYF.

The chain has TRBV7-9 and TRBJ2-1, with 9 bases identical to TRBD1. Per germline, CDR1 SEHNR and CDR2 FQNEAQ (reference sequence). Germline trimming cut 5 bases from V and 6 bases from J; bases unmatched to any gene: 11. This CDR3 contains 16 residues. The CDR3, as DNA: TGTGCCAGCAGCACTTGGCGGGGACAGGGTAGCAATGAGCAGTTCTTC. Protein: CASSTWRGQGSNEQFF.

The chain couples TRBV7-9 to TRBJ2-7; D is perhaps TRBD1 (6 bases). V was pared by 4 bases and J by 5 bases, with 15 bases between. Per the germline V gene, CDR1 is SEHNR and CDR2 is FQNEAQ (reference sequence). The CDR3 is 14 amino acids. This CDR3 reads CASSYPGTINEQYF. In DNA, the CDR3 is TGTGCCAGCAGCTACCCCGGGACAATAAACGAGCAGTACTTC. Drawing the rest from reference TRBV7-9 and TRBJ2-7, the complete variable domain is DTGVSQNPRHKITKRGQNVTFRCDPISEHNRLYWYRQTLGQGPEFLTYFQNEAQLEKSRLLSDRFSAERPKGSFSTLEIQRTEQGDSAMYLCASSYPGTINEQYFGPGTRLTVT.

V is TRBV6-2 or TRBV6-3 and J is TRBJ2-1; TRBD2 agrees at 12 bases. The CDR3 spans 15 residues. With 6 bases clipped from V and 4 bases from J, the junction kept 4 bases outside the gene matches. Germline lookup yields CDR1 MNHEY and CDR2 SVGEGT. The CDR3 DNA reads TGTGCCAGCAGCTTACTAGCGGGGGGATACAATGAGCAGTTCTTC. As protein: CASSLLAGGYNEQFF.

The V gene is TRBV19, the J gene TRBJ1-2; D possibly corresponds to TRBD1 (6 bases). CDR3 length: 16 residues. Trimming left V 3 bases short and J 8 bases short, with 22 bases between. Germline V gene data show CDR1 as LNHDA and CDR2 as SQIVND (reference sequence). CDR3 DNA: TGTGCCAGTAGTATCCGATGGGGGCCGAGAGGAGAAGGCTACACCTTC. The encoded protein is CASSIRWGPRGEGYTF.

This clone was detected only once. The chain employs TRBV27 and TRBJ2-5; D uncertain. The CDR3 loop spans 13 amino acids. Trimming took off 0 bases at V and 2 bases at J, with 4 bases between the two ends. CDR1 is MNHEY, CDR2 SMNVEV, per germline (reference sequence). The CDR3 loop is CASSLSRQETQYF. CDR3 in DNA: TGTGCCAGCAGTTTATCGCGTCAAGAGACCCAGTACTTC.

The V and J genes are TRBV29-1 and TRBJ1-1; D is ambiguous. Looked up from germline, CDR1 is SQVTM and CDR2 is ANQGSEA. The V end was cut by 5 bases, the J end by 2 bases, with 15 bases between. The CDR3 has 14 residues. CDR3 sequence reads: CSVRPGGDNTEAFF. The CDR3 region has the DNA TGCAGCGTTCGCCCAGGAGGAGATAACACTGAAGCTTTCTTT.

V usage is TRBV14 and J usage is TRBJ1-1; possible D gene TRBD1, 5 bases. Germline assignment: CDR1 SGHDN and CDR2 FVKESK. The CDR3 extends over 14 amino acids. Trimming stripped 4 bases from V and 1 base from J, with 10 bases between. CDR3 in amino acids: CASSPPDRNTEAFF. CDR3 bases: TGTGCCAGCAGCCCCCCCGACAGGAACACTGAAGCTTTCTTT. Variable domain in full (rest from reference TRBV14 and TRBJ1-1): EAGVTQFPSHSVIEKGQTVTLRCDPISGHDNLYWYRRVMGKEIKFLLHFVKESKQDESGMPNNRFLAERTGGTYSTLKVQPAELEDSGVYFCASSPPDRNTEAFFGQGTRLTVV.

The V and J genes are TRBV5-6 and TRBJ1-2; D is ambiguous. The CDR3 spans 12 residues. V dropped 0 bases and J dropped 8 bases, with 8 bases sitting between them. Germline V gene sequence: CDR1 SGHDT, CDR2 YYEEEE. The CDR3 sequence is CASSLGHQGYTF. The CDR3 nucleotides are TGTGCCAGCAGCTTGGGTCATCAGGGCTACACCTTC. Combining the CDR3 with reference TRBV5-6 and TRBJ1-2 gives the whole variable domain DAGVTQSPTHLIKTRGQQVTLRCSPKSGHDTVSWYQQALGQGPQFIFQYYEEEERQRGNFPDRFSGHQFPNYSSELNVNALLLGDSALYLCASSLGHQGYTFGSGTRLTVV.

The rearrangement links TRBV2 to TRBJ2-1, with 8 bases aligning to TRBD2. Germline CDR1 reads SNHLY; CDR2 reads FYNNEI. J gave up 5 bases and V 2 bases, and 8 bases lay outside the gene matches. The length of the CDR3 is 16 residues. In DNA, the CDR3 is TGTGCCAGCAGTGAATCAAAGCGGGGGACCCACAATGAGCAGTTCTTC. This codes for CASSESKRGTHNEQFF.